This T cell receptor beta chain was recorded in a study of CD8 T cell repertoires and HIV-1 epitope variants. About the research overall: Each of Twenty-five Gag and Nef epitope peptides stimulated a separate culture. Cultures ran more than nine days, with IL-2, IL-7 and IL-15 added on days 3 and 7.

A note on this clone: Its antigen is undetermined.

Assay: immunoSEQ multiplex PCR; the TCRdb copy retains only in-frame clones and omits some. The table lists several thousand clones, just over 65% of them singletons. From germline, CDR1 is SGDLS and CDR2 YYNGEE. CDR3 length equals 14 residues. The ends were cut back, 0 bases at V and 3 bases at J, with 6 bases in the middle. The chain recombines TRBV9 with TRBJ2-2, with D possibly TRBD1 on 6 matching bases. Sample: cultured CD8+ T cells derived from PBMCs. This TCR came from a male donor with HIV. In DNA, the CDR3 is TGTGCCAGCAGCGTAGGGACAGACACCGGGGAGCTGTTTTTT. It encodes CASSVGTDTGELFF.